This T cell receptor beta chain was identified during a study of T cell repertoires in cytomegalovirus infection. The overall study: CMV epitopes used comprised recently identified HLA-C-restricted ones and well-studied HLA-B-restricted ones. CMV infection and matching HLA type were both indicated by public TCR beta signatures.

MiXCR, run by TCRdb on the reads, gives a single entry per CDR3 protein. Of approximately 990,000 distinct CDR3 sequences in the sample, around 30% are singletons; the top ten hold about 14%. Details on this clonotype: What it binds is unknown.

The specimen comprised cultured CD8+ T cells from PBMCs, sampled from culture after CMV antigen stimulation. The TCR was taken from a human donor in good health (CMV status not recorded). Some clones in this sample may be carry-over from other donors' samples.

CDR3 residues: CAISESGGNYGYTF. The CDR3 DNA sequence: TGTGCCATCAGTGAGTCGGGCGGCAACTATGGCTACACCTTC. V is TRBV10-3 and J is TRBJ1-2; D gene unclear. Looked up from germline, CDR1 is ENHRY and CDR2 is SYGVKD. The CDR3 extends over 14 amino acids. Trimming removed 0 bases at V and 2 bases at J, with 7 bases between.